Below, 13 T cell receptor beta chains from the same sample are listed, as sequenced in a study of T-cell reconstitution after alpha-beta-depleted transplantation in children (TCRdb year 2016). The library was made by PCR. Sequencing took place on an Illumina HiSeq 2500. TCR library preparation used molecular barcoding, with unique molecular identifiers applied to normalize quantification of the TCRbeta repertoire. TCRdb passed the public sequencing reads through fastp at Q25 and MiXCR, retaining productive beta sequences. Rows with a matching CDR3 protein are joined into one entry that keeps the most common DNA and genes. For this sample the table gives about 310,000 distinct CDR3 sequences, of which about a quarter were detected only once. The ten largest account for 10% to 11% of the sample. Read against the paper, the sample's treatment or condition label means: allogeneic hematopoietic cell transplantation with graft depleted of TCRalphabeta T cells and CD19 B cells.

Sequenced material: PBMCs, mostly from graft donor cells, taken 180 days after TCRalphabeta/CD19-depleted stem cell transplant. These receptors were taken from a male patient between 10 and 17 years old who had a stem cell transplant for acute lymphoblastic leukemia, so the T cells may come from the graft donor.

The CDR3 DNA follows: TGTGCCAGTATACCCAGCTCTGGGGCCAACGTCCTGACTTTC. Protein sequence: CASIPSSGANVLTF. The rearrangement uses TRBV19 and TRBJ2-6; no reliable D call. The germline V gene encodes CDR1 LNHDA and CDR2 SQIVND (reference sequence). V lost 7 bases, J lost 0 bases, and 7 bases lay in between. The CDR3 has 14 amino acids.

The table lists this clonotype with a few counts. The genes are TRBV27 and TRBJ2-1, with 7 bases identical to TRBD2. This CDR3 region has 14 residues. Germline V gene lookup returns CDR1 MNHEY and CDR2 SMNVEV (reference sequence). V gave up 5 bases and J gave up 3 bases; unmatched junction bases: 4. In DNA form, the CDR3 reads TGTGCCAGCAGTCACGGACTAGTCTACAATGAGCAGTTCTTC. As protein: CASSHGLVYNEQFF.

Only a few counts were recorded for this clonotype. J is TRBJ2-7 and V is TRBV29-1; 9 positions match TRBD2. The germline V gene encodes CDR1 SQVTM and CDR2 ANQGSEA. The CDR3 extends over 14 amino acids. With V trimmed by 7 bases and J by 2 bases, 9 bases remained unmatched. CDR3 bases: TGCAGCGCCCTCGGTCGCGGGGGGGCCTACGAGCAGTACTTC. Encoded protein: CSALGRGGAYEQYF.

The CDR3 DNA follows: TGTGCCAGCAGCGTAGGAGCCTACAAGTCCTCCTACGAGCAGTACTTC. It codes for CASSVGAYKSSYEQYF. The chain joins TRBV9 to TRBJ2-7; D gene uncertain. CDR1 is SGDLS and CDR2 is YYNGEE in the germline V gene. The CDR3 has 16 amino acids. Trimming stripped 0 bases from V and 0 bases from J, with 13 bases between. Supplemented by reference TRBV9 and TRBJ2-7, the full variable domain reads DSGVTQTPKHLITATGQRVTLRCSPRSGDLSVYWYQQSLDQGLQFLIQYYNGEERAKGNILERFSAQQFPDLHSELNLSSLELGDSALYFCASSVGAYKSSYEQYFGPGTRLTVT.

The chain is built from TRBV20-1 and TRBJ2-3; 7 nucleotides match TRBD2. CDR1 DFQATT and CDR2 SNEGSKA come from the germline V gene (reference sequence). The CDR3 contains 16 residues. The junction had 9 bases not matched to a gene; V was cut back by 3 bases and J by 0 bases. The CDR3: CSASRLAVTSTDTQYF. Here the CDR3 DNA reads TGCAGTGCTAGCCGGCTAGCGGTAACTAGCACAGATACGCAGTATTTT.

V gene TRBV5-1 combines with J gene TRBJ1-2, with TRBD1 matching over 7 bases. There are 15 residues in the CDR3. The J segment lost 4 bases and the V segment lost 3 bases, leaving 9 bases of the junction unmatched. The germline V gene has CDR1 SGHRS and CDR2 YFSETQ. The chain's CDR3 is CASSSDRANSYGYTF. The DNA of the CDR3 is TGCGCCAGCAGCTCCGACAGGGCGAATTCCTATGGCTACACCTTC.

In its sample, this clonotype was seen a few times. The V gene is TRBV19, the J gene TRBJ1-1; D is undetermined. V was pared by 3 bases and J by 6 bases, with 8 bases between. This CDR3 region has 12 residues. Germline loops: CDR1 LNHDA, CDR2 SQIVND (reference sequence). CDR3 sequence: CASSMGGSEAFF. The CDR3 nucleotides are TGTGCCAGTAGTATGGGTGGCTCTGAAGCTTTCTTT.

The chain employs TRBV7-9 and TRBJ2-1; 7 bases map to TRBD2. The CDR3 loop spans 12 amino acids. V shed 0 bases and J 16 bases; nucleotides not matched to a gene: 6. CDR1 and CDR2 from the germline V gene are SEHNR and FQNEAQ (reference sequence). The CDR3 DNA sequence: TGTGCCAGCAGCTTAGCACGCGCGGGAGTATTCTTC. This sequence encodes CASSLARAGVFF.

This CDR3 is CASSQSAGASSGANVLTF. In DNA, the CDR3 is TGCGCCAGCAGCCAATCGGCCGGCGCGAGCTCTGGGGCCAACGTCCTGACTTTC. The gene calls are TRBV4-1 and TRBJ2-6; D remains ambiguous. The V end was cut by 2 bases, the J end by 0 bases, with 14 bases between. This CDR3 contains 18 residues. Looked up from germline, CDR1 is MGHRA and CDR2 is YSYEKL.

This clonotype was found a few times. The chain links TRBV7-2 to TRBJ2-7, with a weak D call TRBD2 (5 bases). Trimming stripped 5 bases from V and 4 bases from J, with 24 bases between. This CDR3 has 17 amino acids. CDR1 SGHTA and CDR2 FQGNSA come from the germline V gene. CDR3: CASSPLRGGPYPYEQYF. CDR3 bases: TGTGCCAGCAGCCCATTGAGAGGAGGACCATACCCTTACGAGCAGTACTTC.

The chain employs TRBV29-1 and TRBJ2-2; D is undetermined. Germline assignment: CDR1 SQVTM and CDR2 ANQGSEA. There are 13 residues in the CDR3. V gave up 5 bases and J gave up 1 base, with 8 bases separating them. The CDR3 DNA reads as TGCAGCGTTCTTAAGGAGAACACCGGGGAGCTGTTTTTT. Amino acid sequence: CSVLKENTGELFF.

Only a few counts were recorded for this clonotype. This chain links TRBV9 with TRBJ2-1; 8 nucleotides agree with TRBD2. Germline CDR1 and CDR2: SGDLS and YYNGEE. V dropped 1 base and J dropped 4; count of bases not matched to a gene: 4. The CDR3 sequence is 15 residues long. The CDR3 loop is CASSVTSGIYNEQFF. CDR3 nucleotides: TGTGCCAGCAGCGTAACTAGCGGAATTTACAATGAGCAGTTCTTC.

V and J are TRBV12-3 or TRBV12-4 and TRBJ2-1, with TRBD2 matching over 8 bases. V was clipped by 5 bases and J by 0 bases; unmatched bases: 9. The length of the CDR3 is 17 residues. The CDR3, as DNA: TGTGCCAGCAGTCGGGGAGCGGGGGTGAGCTCCTACAATGAGCAGTTCTTC. Translating gives CASSRGAGVSSYNEQFF.